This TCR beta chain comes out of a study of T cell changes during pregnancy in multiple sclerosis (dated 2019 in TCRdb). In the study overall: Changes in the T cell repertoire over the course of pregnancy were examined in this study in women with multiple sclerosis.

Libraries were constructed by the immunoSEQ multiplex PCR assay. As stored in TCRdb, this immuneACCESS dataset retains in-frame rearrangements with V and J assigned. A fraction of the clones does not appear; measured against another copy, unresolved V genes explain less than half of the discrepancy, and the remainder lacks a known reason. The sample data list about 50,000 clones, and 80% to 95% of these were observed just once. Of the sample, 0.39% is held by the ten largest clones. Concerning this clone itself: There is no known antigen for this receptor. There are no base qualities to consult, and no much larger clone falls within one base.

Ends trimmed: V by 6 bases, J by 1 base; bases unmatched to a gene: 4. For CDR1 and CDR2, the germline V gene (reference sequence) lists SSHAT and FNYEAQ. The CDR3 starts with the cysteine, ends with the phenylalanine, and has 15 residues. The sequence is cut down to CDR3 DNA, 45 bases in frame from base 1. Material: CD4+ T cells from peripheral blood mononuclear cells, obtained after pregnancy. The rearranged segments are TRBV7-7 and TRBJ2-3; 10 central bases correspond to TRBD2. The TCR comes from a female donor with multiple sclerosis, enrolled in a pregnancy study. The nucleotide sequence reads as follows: TGTGCCAGCAGTCCCGGGACTAGCGGCACAGATACGCAGTATTTT. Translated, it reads CASSPGTSGTDTQYF.